The rows below give T cell receptor beta chains drawn from one sample of a study of blood T cell repertoires in COVID-19. Produced via immunoSEQ multiplex PCR; TCRdb's table is partial and in-frame only. The sample lists around 150,000 clones, 84% occurring once. The material sequenced was peripheral blood. Every receptor here comes from a human donor in a cohort sampled during active COVID-19. CDR3s include the opening cysteine and the closing phenylalanine or tryptophan. Each record gives: V gene, D gene, J gene, clone size, CDR3 DNA, CDR3 protein. A D gene is named only where the DNA matches it firmly. Clone size is stated in some rows and not others, as once, few, many or a class when expanded.

v_call: TRBV5-4; d_call: .; j_call: TRBJ2-1; clone_size: .; cdr3_nt: TGTGCCAGCAGCTTGGTTGCGGGGGAGCAGTTCTTC; cdr3_aa: CASSLVAGEQFF
v_call: TRBV20-1; d_call: TRBD1; j_call: TRBJ2-3; clone_size: few; cdr3_nt: TGCAGTGCTAGTCGAGGGACAGGGGGGATTGGGACGCAGTATTTT; cdr3_aa: CSASRGTGGIGTQYF
v_call: TRBV6-5; d_call: .; j_call: TRBJ2-7; clone_size: .; cdr3_nt: TGTGCCAGCAGTTCCCACGGGAGATTGAGCTCCTACGAGCAGTACTTC; cdr3_aa: CASSSHGRLSSYEQYF
v_call: TRBV9; d_call: TRBD2; j_call: TRBJ2-2; clone_size: .; cdr3_nt: TGTGCCAGCAGCGCTAGCGGGGGGGCCGGGCTCGGGGAGCTGTTTTTT; cdr3_aa: CASSASGGAGLGELFF
v_call: TRBV5-6; d_call: TRBD1; j_call: TRBJ2-7; clone_size: .; cdr3_nt: TGTGCCAGCAGAAACCGGGACAGGGTACACGAGCAGTACTTC; cdr3_aa: CASRNRDRVHEQYF
v_call: TRBV5-6; d_call: TRBD1; j_call: TRBJ2-2; clone_size: .; cdr3_nt: TGTGCCAGCAGCTTTGGACAGGACCCCGGGGAGCTGTTTTTT; cdr3_aa: CASSFGQDPGELFF
v_call: TRBV4-2; d_call: TRBD1; j_call: TRBJ2-6; clone_size: .; cdr3_nt: TGTGCCAGCAGCCAAGATCCCCAGGGACAGGGGGCTGGGGCCAACGTCCTGACTTTC; cdr3_aa: CASSQDPQGQGAGANVLTF
v_call: TRBV19; d_call: .; j_call: TRBJ1-1; clone_size: .; cdr3_nt: TGTGCCAGTAGTGTTATTCTCGGGGTTGGCCTTGCTTTCTTT; cdr3_aa: CASSVILGVGLAFF
v_call: TRBV30; d_call: .; j_call: TRBJ1-1; clone_size: .; cdr3_nt: TGTGCCTGGAGACTTCCAACTAACACTGAAGCTTTCTTT; cdr3_aa: CAWRLPTNTEAFF
v_call: TRBV19; d_call: TRBD2; j_call: TRBJ2-3; clone_size: .; cdr3_nt: TGTGCCAGTAGTATAGTAGCGGGGGAGACAGATACGCAGTATTTT; cdr3_aa: CASSIVAGETDTQYF
v_call: TRBV19; d_call: .; j_call: TRBJ1-6; clone_size: .; cdr3_nt: TGTGCCAGTAGTATGGAACAGATCTCCTATAATTCACCCCTCCACTTT; cdr3_aa: CASSMEQISYNSPLHF
v_call: TRBV29-1; d_call: TRBD1; j_call: TRBJ1-1; clone_size: .; cdr3_nt: TGCAGCGCTGACAGGGGGCTAGGGAACACTGAAGCTTTCTTT; cdr3_aa: CSADRGLGNTEAFF
v_call: TRBV6-1; d_call: .; j_call: TRBJ1-4; clone_size: .; cdr3_nt: TGTGCCAGCAGTGAAGGGGGCAGGGTAAGAAAACTGTTTTTT; cdr3_aa: CASSEGGRVRKLFF
v_call: TRBV2; d_call: TRBD1; j_call: TRBJ2-1; clone_size: .; cdr3_nt: TGTGCCAGCACCCTTATGACAGGGGGCTACAATGAGCAGTTCTTC; cdr3_aa: CASTLMTGGYNEQFF
v_call: TRBV19; d_call: TRBD1; j_call: TRBJ1-5; clone_size: .; cdr3_nt: TGTGCCAGTAGACCTCACGCAAGACAGGGAATCGATCAGCCCCAGCATTTT; cdr3_aa: CASRPHARQGIDQPQHF
v_call: TRBV6-1; d_call: TRBD1; j_call: TRBJ1-5; clone_size: .; cdr3_nt: TGTGCCAGCAGTGATAACAGGGGCGAGCAGCCCCAGCATTTT; cdr3_aa: CASSDNRGEQPQHF
v_call: TRBV18; d_call: .; j_call: TRBJ1-5; clone_size: .; cdr3_nt: TGTGCCAGCTCGTTTAAAAGCAATCAGCCCCAGCATTTT; cdr3_aa: CASSFKSNQPQHF
v_call: TRBV2; d_call: TRBD2; j_call: TRBJ2-5; clone_size: .; cdr3_nt: TGTGCCATCATTCCCGGCGGGGGGAACCAAGAGACCCAGTACTTC; cdr3_aa: CAIIPGGGNQETQYF
v_call: TRBV6-2/TRBV6-3; d_call: TRBD1; j_call: TRBJ1-1; clone_size: .; cdr3_nt: TGTGCCAGCAGTTTTTTGACAGGGGGCTTGAACACTGAAGCTTTCTTT; cdr3_aa: CASSFLTGGLNTEAFF
v_call: TRBV2; d_call: TRBD1; j_call: TRBJ1-2; clone_size: .; cdr3_nt: TGTGCCAGCAGTGTGAGGAGGACAGGGTATGGCTACACCTTC; cdr3_aa: CASSVRRTGYGYTF
v_call: TRBV3-1/TRBV3-2; d_call: TRBD1; j_call: TRBJ1-4; clone_size: .; cdr3_nt: TGTGCCAGCAGACAAACGGGTCCCCCGGGACAGCCAAATGAAAAACTGTTTTTT; cdr3_aa: CASRQTGPPGQPNEKLFF
v_call: TRBV7-2; d_call: .; j_call: TRBJ1-2; clone_size: .; cdr3_nt: TGTGCCAGCAGCTTGGCGGATCGACAGCTTTATGGCTACACCTTC; cdr3_aa: CASSLADRQLYGYTF
v_call: TRBV4-2; d_call: .; j_call: TRBJ1-5; clone_size: .; cdr3_nt: TGTGCCAGCAGCCACAGCGGGGGGTCCCAGCCCCAGCATTTT; cdr3_aa: CASSHSGGSQPQHF
v_call: TRBV19; d_call: TRBD1; j_call: TRBJ1-6; clone_size: many; cdr3_nt: TGTGCCAGTAGTATAACAGGGGGTCGGAATTCACCCCTCCACTTT; cdr3_aa: CASSITGGRNSPLHF
v_call: TRBV7-2; d_call: .; j_call: TRBJ2-2; clone_size: .; cdr3_nt: TGTGCCAGCAGCTTACGAGGAAACACCGGGGAGCTGTTTTTT; cdr3_aa: CASSLRGNTGELFF
v_call: TRBV4-2; d_call: TRBD1; j_call: TRBJ1-3; clone_size: .; cdr3_nt: TGTGCCAGCAGTCGCGGGACAGGGGGCGCAAGGGGCACTGGAAACACCATATATTTT; cdr3_aa: CASSRGTGGARGTGNTIYF
v_call: TRBV15; d_call: TRBD1; j_call: TRBJ2-7; clone_size: .; cdr3_nt: TGTGCCACCAGCATCAGGACAGGGGGCTACGAGCAGTACTTC; cdr3_aa: CATSIRTGGYEQYF
v_call: TRBV7-2; d_call: .; j_call: TRBJ1-1; clone_size: .; cdr3_nt: TGTGCCAGCTTCCCTGGATCGGGGGGCGGTGGCACTGAAGCTTTCTTT; cdr3_aa: CASFPGSGGGGTEAFF
v_call: TRBV4-1; d_call: .; j_call: TRBJ2-1; clone_size: .; cdr3_nt: TGCGCCAGCAGCCAAGTGGGGCTTAATGAGCAGTTCTTC; cdr3_aa: CASSQVGLNEQFF
v_call: TRBV27; d_call: .; j_call: TRBJ1-5; clone_size: .; cdr3_nt: TGTGCCAGCAGTTTAGCGGGAAGGGGCAATCAGCCCCAGCATTTT; cdr3_aa: CASSLAGRGNQPQHF
v_call: TRBV4-1; d_call: .; j_call: TRBJ1-4; clone_size: .; cdr3_nt: TGCGCCAGCAGCCAAGATAAACGGGAAAATGAAAAACTGTTTTTT; cdr3_aa: CASSQDKRENEKLFF
v_call: TRBV27; d_call: .; j_call: TRBJ1-1; clone_size: .; cdr3_nt: TGTGCCAGCAGTTTTAGACAGGCAATTAGGAACACTGAAGCTTTCTTT; cdr3_aa: CASSFRQAIRNTEAFF
v_call: TRBV7-2; d_call: TRBD1; j_call: TRBJ2-2; clone_size: .; cdr3_nt: TGTGCCAGCAGCCGGACAGGGGGCAACACCGGGGAGCTGTTTTTT; cdr3_aa: CASSRTGGNTGELFF
v_call: TRBV7-3; d_call: .; j_call: TRBJ2-5; clone_size: .; cdr3_nt: TGTGCCAGCAGCCGTACAGGGATCCAAGAGACCCAGTACTTC; cdr3_aa: CASSRTGIQETQYF
v_call: TRBV19; d_call: TRBD1; j_call: TRBJ2-1; clone_size: .; cdr3_nt: TGTGCCAGTAGGGGACAGGGACCCTACTTGGAGTTCTTC; cdr3_aa: CASRGQGPYLEFF
v_call: TRBV3-1/TRBV3-2; d_call: TRBD1; j_call: TRBJ1-5; clone_size: .; cdr3_nt: TGTGCCAGCAGCCAAGACGCAGGGGGTTTCAATCAGCCCCAGCATTTT; cdr3_aa: CASSQDAGGFNQPQHF
v_call: TRBV2; d_call: TRBD2; j_call: TRBJ2-3; clone_size: .; cdr3_nt: TGTGCCAGCAAAGGTCTGACTAGCAACACAGATACGCAGTATTTT; cdr3_aa: CASKGLTSNTDTQYF
v_call: TRBV6-5; d_call: .; j_call: TRBJ1-1; clone_size: .; cdr3_nt: TGTGCCAGCCGAGATCAAGGGGACACTGAAGCTTTCTTT; cdr3_aa: CASRDQGDTEAFF
v_call: TRBV2; d_call: TRBD1; j_call: TRBJ1-4; clone_size: .; cdr3_nt: TGTGCCAGCCATCGGGACAGGGGCCTTATCGCTAATGAAAAACTGTTTTTT; cdr3_aa: CASHRDRGLIANEKLFF
v_call: TRBV10-3; d_call: TRBD2; j_call: TRBJ2-5; clone_size: .; cdr3_nt: TGTGCCATTGCTGGGACTAGCGGGGGGGCCTGGGTGGAGACCCAGTACTTC; cdr3_aa: CAIAGTSGGAWVETQYF
v_call: TRBV7-3; d_call: TRBD2; j_call: TRBJ2-1; clone_size: .; cdr3_nt: TGTGCCAGCAGCTTAACTCTAGCGGGGGTCAATGAGCAGTTCTTC; cdr3_aa: CASSLTLAGVNEQFF